The rows below give T cell receptor beta chains drawn from one sample of a study of molecular identifiers for immune sequencing clone quantification. TCRdb re-called the PCR reads with MiXCR, one entry per CDR3 protein. Among under 600,000 distinct CDR3 sequences listed, 20% to 25% were seen once. Sample: naive CD8+ T cells from blood, with Jurkat cell RNA spiked in. These receptor sequences come from a human donor in good health. Some libraries in this study had Jurkat cell RNA spiked in. The CDR3 runs from the conserved cysteine through the conserved F or W. D genes are given only for firm matches. The size of a clone is reported for some rows only, either as once, few or many, or as a class for expanded clones.

many | TRBD1 | TRBJ2-7 | TRBV4-3 | TGCGCCAGCAGCCAAGCTACAGGGGGTCCTTCGCGGGAGCAGTACTTC | CASSQATGGPSREQYF
many | TRBD1 | TRBJ2-5 | TRBV7-9 | TGTGCCAGCAGCCAGGGACAGGGCCAAGAGACCCAGTACTTC | CASSQGQGQETQYF
many | . | TRBJ1-1 | TRBV4-1 | TGCGCCACCCGGGCGGGGGTAAACACTGAAGCTTTCTTT | CATRAGVNTEAFF
many | . | TRBJ2-2 | TRBV13 | TGTGCCAGCAGCTTAGAGGGAGAGTCTGCCGGGGAGCTGTTTTTT | CASSLEGESAGELFF
. | . | TRBJ2-5 | TRBV30 | TGTGCCTGGAGTGGGGCGGTTGGGGAGACCCAGTACTTC | CAWSGAVGETQYF
. | . | TRBJ2-3 | TRBV19 | TGTGCCAGTAGTATATATGGGATAACAGATACGCAGTATTTT | CASSIYGITDTQYF
few | TRBD2 | TRBJ2-7 | TRBV4-3 | TGCGCCAGCAGCCAAGATTGGACTAGCGTGACCTACGAGCAGTACTTC | CASSQDWTSVTYEQYF
. | . | TRBJ2-1 | TRBV11-3 | TGTGCCAGCAGCTTAGATCGGGACTCCTACAATGAGCAGTTCTTC | CASSLDRDSYNEQFF
many | TRBD2 | TRBJ2-7 | TRBV3-1 | TGTGCCAGCAGCCCGACTAGCGGAGATTACGAGCAGTACTTC | CASSPTSGDYEQYF
. | TRBD2 | TRBJ2-5 | TRBV28 | TGTGCCAGCAGTCCCCCGGCTAGCGGCCAAGAGGCCCAGTACTTC | CASSPPASGQEAQYF
many | . | TRBJ2-5 | TRBV29-1 | TGCAGCCACGACAAAGAAAATCAAGAGACCCAGTACTTC | CSHDKENQETQYF
. | TRBD2 | TRBJ2-3 | TRBV6-2/TRBV6-3 | TGTGCCAGCAGATCCCTTCCTAGCGGGAGGTCTGATACGCAGTATTTT | CASRSLPSGRSDTQYF
. | TRBD2 | TRBJ2-2 | TRBV4-1 | TGCGCCAGCAGCCAGCGGGGGGGCCCGGTCGGGGAGCTGTTTTTT | CASSQRGGPVGELFF
once | . | TRBJ2-7 | TRBV7-9 | TGTGCCAGCAGCCTTGGAGGGGGGGAGTACGAGCAGTACTTC | CASSLGGGEYEQYF
. | TRBD1 | TRBJ1-2 | TRBV12-5 | TGTGCTAGTGGTTTGGTAGTAGTGACAGGGATAGAAGGCTACACCTTC | CASGLVVVTGIEGYTF
few | . | TRBJ2-7 | TRBV4-1 | TGCGCCAGCAGCCAAGAGCACGGACAGCAATACGAGCAGTACTTC | CASSQEHGQQYEQYF
many | . | TRBJ2-7 | TRBV24-1 | TGTGCCACCAGTGATACGGGTCCCCCCTACGAGCAGTACTTC | CATSDTGPPYEQYF
many | . | TRBJ2-3 | TRBV24-1 | TGTGCCACCAGTGATTTGAGTTCAGATACGCAGTATTTT | CATSDLSSDTQYF
few | TRBD2 | TRBJ2-3 | TRBV6-5 | TGTGCCAGCAGTTACGAGCGGGAGACAGATACGCAGTATTTT | CASSYERETDTQYF
many | TRBD1 | TRBJ2-7 | TRBV4-3 | TGCGCCAGCAGCCCCGACAGGGAGTTACAGTACTTC | CASSPDRELQYF
. | . | TRBJ2-7 | TRBV20-1 | TGCAGTGCTAGACCCCGCGACTACGCCGAGCAGTACTTC | CSARPRDYAEQYF
many | . | TRBJ2-7 | TRBV5-1 | TGCGCCAGCAGCTTGTCTACTACCTACGAGCAGTACTTC | CASSLSTTYEQYF
few | TRBD1 | TRBJ2-5 | TRBV19 | TGTGCCAGTAGTACGACAGGGTCGGAGACCCAGTACTTC | CASSTTGSETQYF
once | TRBD2 | TRBJ2-7 | TRBV9 | TGTACCAGCAGCGCAGGCGGGAGGGTGGAGGAGCAGTACTTC | CTSSAGGRVEEQYF
. | TRBD1 | TRBJ2-2 | TRBV20-1 | TGCAGTTCGAGGACAGGGAATACCGGGGAGCTGTTTTTT | CSSRTGNTGELFF
. | . | TRBJ2-7 | TRBV7-9 | TGTGCCAGCAGCCAAATGACGCAGGGTTCTTTCGAGCGGTACTTC | CASSQMTQGSFERYF
many | . | TRBJ1-1 | TRBV3-1 | TGTGCCAGCAGCCCCGGGACACCGGACGAAGCTTTCTTT | CASSPGTPDEAFF
few | . | TRBJ1-4 | TRBV25-1 | TGTGCCAGCAGGAGGGGGGGACGTAATGAAAAACTGTTTTTT | CASRRGGRNEKLFF
few | TRBD1 | TRBJ1-4 | TRBV5-6 | TGTGCCAGCAGCTCCCCGGGACAGGGGGCAGTAAATGAAAAACTGTTTTTT | CASSSPGQGAVNEKLFF
many | . | TRBJ1-1 | TRBV7-9 | TGTGCCAGCAGCTTTAGCGAGCAAGCTTTCTTT | CASSFSEQAFF
few | . | TRBJ1-1 | TRBV10-2 | TGCGCCAGCAGTGTTGGGAAGCACACTGAAGCTTTCTTT | CASSVGKHTEAFF